Below, one TCR beta chain is given with its context. Antigen unknown. This entry belongs to a study of blood T cells in healthy people across ages. Overall study findings and caveats: Naive and antigen-experienced cells were not separated, limiting conclusive comparison.

Next came a second PCR, run for about 6 to 12 cycles, which used a sample-barcoded 5' primer along with a J-beta primer mix. MiXCR was run by TCRdb on the 5' RACE reads, yielding one entry per CDR3 protein. The profile shows fewer than 1,200,000 distinct CDR3 sequences, about 25% of them singletons. Separately, the same data were catalogued under a study of T cells of mothers and their children.

The sample was blood. The receptor was isolated from a girl aged 2-10 years in good health.

The CDR3 is CASSLGTSVMTGELFF. CDR3 nucleotide sequence: TGTGCCAGCAGTTTAGGGACTAGCGTTATGACCGGGGAGCTGTTTTTT. The chain employs TRBV28 and TRBJ2-2; TRBD2 matches 10 bases. Trimming removed 2 bases from V and 5 bases from J; junction bases left unmatched: 5. The CDR3 sequence is 16 residues long. Germline V lookup: CDR1 MDHEN, CDR2 SYDVKM.